A selection of T cell receptor beta chains follows, all from one sample in a study of shared clonotypes between healthy human individuals. Clones were sequenced by immunoSEQ multiplex PCR, and TCRdb holds only the in-frame ones, with some missing. The repertoire has approximately 640,000 clones, about 92% of them found once; the top ten carry 30% to 35%. Specimen: memory CD8+ T cells from PBMCs. These receptors were collected from a man aged 18 to 30 in good health. Some clones in this sample may be carry-over from other donors' samples. CDR3s include the opening cysteine and the closing phenylalanine or tryptophan. D genes are given only for firm matches. Expanded clones get a size class; other rows say once, few or many, or leave the size out.

TGTGCCAGCAGTCGTACCGCGACAGACCAAGAGACCCAGTACTTC CASSRTATDQETQYF - TRBV7-3 - TRBJ2-5
TGTGCCAGCAGCGTAGGACTAGCGGGAAGTTTTAACATTCAGTACTTC CASSVGLAGSFNIQYF few TRBV9 TRBD2 TRBJ2-4
TGCGCCAGCAGTCCGGGACAGGGCCTAATTTATAGCAATCAGCCCCAGCATTTT CASSPGQGLIYSNQPQHF - TRBV10-2 TRBD1 TRBJ1-5
TGTGCCATCGGTCCCGGGACAGGGATCCACGAGCAGTACTTC CAIGPGTGIHEQYF - TRBV10-3 TRBD1 TRBJ2-7
TGTGCCAGCAGCTCCGGAGGGGGGAATGAGCAGTTCTTC CASSSGGGNEQFF once TRBV9 - TRBJ2-1
TGTGCCAGCAGTTTATCACCGGGAGCGGGGTGGGAGACCCAGTACTTC CASSLSPGAGWETQYF - TRBV27 TRBD2 TRBJ2-5
TGCGCCAGCAGCCCTGGGACTAGCGGTCTGGAGACCCAGTACTTC CASSPGTSGLETQYF - TRBV4-1 TRBD2 TRBJ2-5
TGTGCCACCAGCATAGAAAGAGGAAGAACCTACGAGCAGTACTTC CATSIERGRTYEQYF - TRBV15 - TRBJ2-7
TGTGCCAGCTGCCGGTCTCCGGGCCGGGAAGCTTTCTTT CASCRSPGREAFF - TRBV11-2 - TRBJ1-1
TGTGCCAGCAGTTACTTGAGGGGCCATGAGCAGTTCTTC CASSYLRGHEQFF - TRBV6-5 - TRBJ2-1
TGTGCCAGCAGTGAGGACGGGAGCTCTGGAAACACCATATATTTT CASSEDGSSGNTIYF - TRBV6-1 - TRBJ1-3
TGTGCCAGCAGCTTAGCAGCGGGAGGTTTCTATGAGCAGTTCTTC CASSLAAGGFYEQFF - TRBV11-2 TRBD2 TRBJ2-1
TGTGCCAGCAGCCGAGACCCACCGTTCAGGGAGGGGGGAGCAGATACGCAGTATTTT CASSRDPPFREGGADTQYF - TRBV4-2 - TRBJ2-3
TGTGCCAGCAGCTTGCGCGGCGGGAGCTCCTACAATGAGCAGTTCTTC CASSLRGGSSYNEQFF once TRBV7-3 TRBD2 TRBJ2-1
TGTGCCAGCAGCTTAGACGGGGGGACCTACAATGAGCAGTTCTTC CASSLDGGTYNEQFF - TRBV7-3 TRBD2 TRBJ2-1
TGTGCCAGCAGCCCAACTAGCGGGAGTCGCCGGAATGAGCAGTTCTTC CASSPTSGSRRNEQFF - TRBV7-9 TRBD2 TRBJ2-1
TGTGCCAGCAGTTGGGGATCGCGCACCGGGGAGCTGTTTTTT CASSWGSRTGELFF - TRBV27 - TRBJ2-2
TGTGCCAGCAGCCCTTTTGGGGGTTCCGAGCAGTACTTC CASSPFGGSEQYF - TRBV9 - TRBJ2-7
TGCGCCAGCAGCTGGGGGTGGCAGGGTGGTCCAGATACGCAGTATTTT CASSWGWQGGPDTQYF - TRBV5-1 - TRBJ2-3